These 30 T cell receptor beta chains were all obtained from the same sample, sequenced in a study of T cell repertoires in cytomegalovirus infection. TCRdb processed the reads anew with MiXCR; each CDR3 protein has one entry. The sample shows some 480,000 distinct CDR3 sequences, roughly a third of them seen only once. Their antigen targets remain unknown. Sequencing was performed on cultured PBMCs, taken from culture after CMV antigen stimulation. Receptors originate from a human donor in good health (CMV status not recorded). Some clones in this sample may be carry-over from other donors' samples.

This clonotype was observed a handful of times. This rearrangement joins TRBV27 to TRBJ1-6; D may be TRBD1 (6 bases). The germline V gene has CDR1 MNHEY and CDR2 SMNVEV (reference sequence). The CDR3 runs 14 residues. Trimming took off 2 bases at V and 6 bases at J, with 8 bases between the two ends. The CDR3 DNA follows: TGTGCCAGCAGTTTACAGGGGACTAATTCACCCCTCCACTTT. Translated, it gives CASSLQGTNSPLHF.

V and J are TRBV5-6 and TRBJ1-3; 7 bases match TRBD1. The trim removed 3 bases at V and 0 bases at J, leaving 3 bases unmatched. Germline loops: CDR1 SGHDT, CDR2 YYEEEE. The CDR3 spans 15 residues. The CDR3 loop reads CASSSGQLSGNTIYF. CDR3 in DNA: TGTGCCAGCAGCTCGGGACAGCTCTCTGGAAACACCATATATTTT. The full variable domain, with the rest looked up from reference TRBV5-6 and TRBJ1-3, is DAGVTQSPTHLIKTRGQQVTLRCSPKSGHDTVSWYQQALGQGPQFIFQYYEEEERQRGNFPDRFSGHQFPNYSSELNVNALLLGDSALYLCASSSGQLSGNTIYFGEGSWLTVV.

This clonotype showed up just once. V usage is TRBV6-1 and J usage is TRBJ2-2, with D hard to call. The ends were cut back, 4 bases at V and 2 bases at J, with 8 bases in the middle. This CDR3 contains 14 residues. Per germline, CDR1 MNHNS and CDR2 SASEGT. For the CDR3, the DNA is TGTGCCAGCAGTGTGGTTGGAAACACCGGGGAGCTGTTTTTT. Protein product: CASSVVGNTGELFF.

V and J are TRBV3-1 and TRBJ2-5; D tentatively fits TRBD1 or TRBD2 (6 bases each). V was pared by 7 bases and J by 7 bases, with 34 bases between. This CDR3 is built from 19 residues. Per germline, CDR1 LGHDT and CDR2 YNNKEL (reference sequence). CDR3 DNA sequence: TGTGCCAGCAAAGGACAAGGGGGGAGCAGGGCCAAGAAAAGAGCGACCCAGTACTTC. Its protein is CASKGQGGSRAKKRATQYF.

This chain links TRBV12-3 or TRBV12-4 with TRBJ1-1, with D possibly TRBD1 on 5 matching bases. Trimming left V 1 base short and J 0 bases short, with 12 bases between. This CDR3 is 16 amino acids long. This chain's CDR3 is CASSLVQALVNTEAFF. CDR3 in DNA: TGTGCCAGCAGTTTAGTACAGGCACTTGTGAACACTGAAGCTTTCTTT.

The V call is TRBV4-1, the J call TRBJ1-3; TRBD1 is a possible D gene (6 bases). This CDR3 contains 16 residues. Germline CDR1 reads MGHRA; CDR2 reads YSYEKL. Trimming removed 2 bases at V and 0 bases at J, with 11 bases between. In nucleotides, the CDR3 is TGCGCCAGCAGCCAACCGGGACAATTCTCTGGAAACACCATATATTTT. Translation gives CASSQPGQFSGNTIYF.

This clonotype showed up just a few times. CDR3 in DNA: TGTGCCAGCAGCCCGAGGACAGGCTTATACTACGAGCAGTACTTC. Its protein is CASSPRTGLYYEQYF. The chain joins TRBV11-2 to TRBJ2-7; 7 positions agree with TRBD1. The CDR3 covers 15 residues. Germline loops: CDR1 SGHAT, CDR2 FQNNGV. The ends lost 5 bases at V and 3 bases at J; junction bases unmatched: 10.

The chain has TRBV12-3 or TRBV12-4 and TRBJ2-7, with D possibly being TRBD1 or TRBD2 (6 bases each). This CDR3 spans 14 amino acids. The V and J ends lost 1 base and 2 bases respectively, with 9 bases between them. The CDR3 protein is CASSLEGGPYEQYV. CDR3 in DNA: TGTGCCAGCAGTTTAGAGGGGGGCCCCTACGAGCAGTACGTC.

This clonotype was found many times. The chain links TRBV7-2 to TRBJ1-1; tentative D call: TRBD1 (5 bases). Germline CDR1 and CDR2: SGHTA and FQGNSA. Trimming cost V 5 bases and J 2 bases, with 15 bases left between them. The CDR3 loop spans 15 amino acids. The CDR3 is CASSPLGATNTEAFF. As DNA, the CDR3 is TGTGCCAGCAGCCCCCTCGGGGCTACCAACACTGAAGCTTTCTTT.

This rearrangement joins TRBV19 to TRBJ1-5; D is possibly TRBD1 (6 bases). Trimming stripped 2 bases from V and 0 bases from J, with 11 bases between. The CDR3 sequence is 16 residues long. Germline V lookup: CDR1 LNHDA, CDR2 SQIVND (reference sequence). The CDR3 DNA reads TGTGCCAGTAGTATAAATAGACAGGTTAGCAATCAGCCCCAGCATTTT. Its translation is CASSINRQVSNQPQHF. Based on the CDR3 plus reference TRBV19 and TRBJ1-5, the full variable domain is DGGITQSPKYLFRKEGQNVTLSCEQNLNHDAMYWYRQDPGQGLRLIYYSQIVNDFQKGDIAEGYSVSREKKESFPLTVTSAQKNPTAFYLCASSINRQVSNQPQHFGDGTRLSIL.

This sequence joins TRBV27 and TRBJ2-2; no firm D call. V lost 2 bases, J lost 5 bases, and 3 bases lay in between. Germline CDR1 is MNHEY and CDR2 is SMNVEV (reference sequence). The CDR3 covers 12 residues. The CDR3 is CASSLKTGELFF. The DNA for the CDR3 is TGTGCCAGCAGTTTAAAGACCGGGGAGCTGTTTTTT.

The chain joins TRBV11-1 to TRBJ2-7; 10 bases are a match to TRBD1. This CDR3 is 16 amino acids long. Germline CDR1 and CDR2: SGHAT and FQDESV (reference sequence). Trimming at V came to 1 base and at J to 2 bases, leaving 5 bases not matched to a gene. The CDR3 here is CASSLGGTGVTYEQYF. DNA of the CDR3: TGTGCCAGCAGCTTAGGAGGGACAGGGGTTACCTACGAGCAGTACTTC.

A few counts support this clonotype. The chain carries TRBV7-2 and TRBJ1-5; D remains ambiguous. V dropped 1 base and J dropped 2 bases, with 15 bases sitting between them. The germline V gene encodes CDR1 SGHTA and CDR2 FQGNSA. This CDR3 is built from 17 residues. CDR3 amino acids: CASSLGSRALGNQPQHF. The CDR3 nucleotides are TGTGCCAGCAGCTTAGGGAGTCGGGCTCTAGGCAATCAGCCCCAGCATTTT.

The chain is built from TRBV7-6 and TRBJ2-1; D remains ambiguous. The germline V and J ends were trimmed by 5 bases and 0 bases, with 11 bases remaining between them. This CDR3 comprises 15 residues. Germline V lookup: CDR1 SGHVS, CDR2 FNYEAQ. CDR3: CASSLYERSYNEQFF. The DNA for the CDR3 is TGTGCCAGCAGCCTTTACGAGCGCTCCTACAATGAGCAGTTCTTC.

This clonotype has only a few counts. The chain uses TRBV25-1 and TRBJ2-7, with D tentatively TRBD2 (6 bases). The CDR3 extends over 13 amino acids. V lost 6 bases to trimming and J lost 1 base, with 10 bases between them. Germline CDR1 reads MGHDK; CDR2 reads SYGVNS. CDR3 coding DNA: TGTGCCAGCAGCCGACTAGGATCCTACGAGCAGTACGTC. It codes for CASSRLGSYEQYV.

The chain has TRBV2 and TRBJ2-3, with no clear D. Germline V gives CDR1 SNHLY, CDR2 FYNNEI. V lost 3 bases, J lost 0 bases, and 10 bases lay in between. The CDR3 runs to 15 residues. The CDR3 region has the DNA TGTGCCAGCAGTGATGTGGGCCTCAGCACAGATACGCAGTATTTT. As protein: CASSDVGLSTDTQYF.

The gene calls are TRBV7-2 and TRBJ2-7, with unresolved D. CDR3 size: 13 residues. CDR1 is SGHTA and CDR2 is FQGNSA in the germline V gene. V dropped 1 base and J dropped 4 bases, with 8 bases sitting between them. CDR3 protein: CASSLGEPYEQYV. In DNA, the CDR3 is TGTGCCAGCAGCTTAGGAGAGCCATACGAGCAGTACGTC.

CDR3 in DNA: TGTGCCAGCAGGGGAGCCCTAGACAGACAAGAGACCCAGTACTTC. Residues: CASRGALDRQETQYF. The chain links TRBV12-3 or TRBV12-4 to TRBJ2-5; TRBD1 or TRBD2 may be the D gene (5 bases each). Trimming removed 6 bases at V and 2 bases at J, with 16 bases between. The CDR3 loop spans 15 amino acids.

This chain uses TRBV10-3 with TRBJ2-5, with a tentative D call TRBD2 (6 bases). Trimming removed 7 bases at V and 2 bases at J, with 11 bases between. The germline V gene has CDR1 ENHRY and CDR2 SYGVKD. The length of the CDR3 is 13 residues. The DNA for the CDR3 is TGTGCCATCAAGAGGGAGGTTCAAGAGACCCAGTACTTC. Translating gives CAIKREVQETQYF.

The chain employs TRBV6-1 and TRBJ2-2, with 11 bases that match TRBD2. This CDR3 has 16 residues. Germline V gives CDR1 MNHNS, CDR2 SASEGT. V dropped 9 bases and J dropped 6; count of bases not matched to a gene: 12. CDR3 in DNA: TGTGCCAGTAGCGATCTAGCGGGAGGACGCCCCGGGGAGCTGTTTTTT. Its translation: CASSDLAGGRPGELFF.

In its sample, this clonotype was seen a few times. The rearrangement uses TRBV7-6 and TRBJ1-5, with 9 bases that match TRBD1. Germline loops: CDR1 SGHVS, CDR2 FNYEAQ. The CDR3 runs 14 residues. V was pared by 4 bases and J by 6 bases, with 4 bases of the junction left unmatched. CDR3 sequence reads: CASSSDRGGQPQHF. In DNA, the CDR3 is TGTGCCAGCAGCTCGGACAGGGGCGGTCAGCCCCAGCATTTT.

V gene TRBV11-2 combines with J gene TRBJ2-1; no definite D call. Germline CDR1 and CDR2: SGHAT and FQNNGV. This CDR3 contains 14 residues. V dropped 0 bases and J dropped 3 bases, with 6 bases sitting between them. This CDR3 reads CASSLETVYNEQFF. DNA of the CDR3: TGTGCCAGCAGCTTAGAAACAGTCTACAATGAGCAGTTCTTC.

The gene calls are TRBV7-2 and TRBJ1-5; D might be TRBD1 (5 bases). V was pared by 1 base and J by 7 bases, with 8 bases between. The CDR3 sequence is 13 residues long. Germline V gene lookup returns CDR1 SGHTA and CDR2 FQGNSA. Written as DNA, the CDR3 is TGTGCCAGCAGCTTAGTCAGGGAACAGCCCCAGCATTTT. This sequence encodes CASSLVREQPQHF.

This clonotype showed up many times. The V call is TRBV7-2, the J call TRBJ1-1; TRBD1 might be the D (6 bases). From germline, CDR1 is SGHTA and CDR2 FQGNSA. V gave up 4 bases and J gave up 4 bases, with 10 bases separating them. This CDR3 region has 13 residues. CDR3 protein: CASSWGLSTEAFF. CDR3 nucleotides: TGTGCCAGCAGCTGGGGGCTGAGCACTGAAGCTTTCTTT.

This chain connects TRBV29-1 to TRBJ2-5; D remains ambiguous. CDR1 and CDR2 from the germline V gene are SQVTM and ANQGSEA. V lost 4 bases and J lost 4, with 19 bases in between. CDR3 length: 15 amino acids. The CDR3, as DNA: TGCAGCGTTGCCCCGAGGAGCACTATCAGAGAGACCCAGTACTTC. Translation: CSVAPRSTIRETQYF.

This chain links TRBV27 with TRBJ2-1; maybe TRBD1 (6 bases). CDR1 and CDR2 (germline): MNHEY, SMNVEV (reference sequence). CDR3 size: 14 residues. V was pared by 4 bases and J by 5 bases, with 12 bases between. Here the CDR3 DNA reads TGTGCCAGCAGTTCCAGGGGTTTAGACAATGAGCAGTTCTTC. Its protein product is CASSSRGLDNEQFF.

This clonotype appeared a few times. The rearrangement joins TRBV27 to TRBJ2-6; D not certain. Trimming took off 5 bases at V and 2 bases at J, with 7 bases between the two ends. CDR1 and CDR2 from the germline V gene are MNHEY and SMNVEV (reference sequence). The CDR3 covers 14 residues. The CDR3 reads CASSPWTGANVLTF. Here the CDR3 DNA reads TGTGCCAGCAGTCCCTGGACTGGGGCCAACGTCCTGACTTTC.

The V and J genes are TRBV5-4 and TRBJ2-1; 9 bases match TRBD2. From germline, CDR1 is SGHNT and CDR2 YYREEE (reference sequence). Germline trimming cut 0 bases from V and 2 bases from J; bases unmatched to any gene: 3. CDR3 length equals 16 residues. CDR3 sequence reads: CASSLGGRATYNEQFF. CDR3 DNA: TGTGCCAGCAGCTTGGGCGGGAGGGCCACCTACAATGAGCAGTTCTTC.

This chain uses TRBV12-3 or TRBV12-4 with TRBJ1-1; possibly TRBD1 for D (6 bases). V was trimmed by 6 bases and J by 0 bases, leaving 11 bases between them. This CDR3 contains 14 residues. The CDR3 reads CASRPGQLNTEAFF. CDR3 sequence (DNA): TGTGCCAGCAGACCCGGACAGCTGAACACTGAAGCTTTCTTT.

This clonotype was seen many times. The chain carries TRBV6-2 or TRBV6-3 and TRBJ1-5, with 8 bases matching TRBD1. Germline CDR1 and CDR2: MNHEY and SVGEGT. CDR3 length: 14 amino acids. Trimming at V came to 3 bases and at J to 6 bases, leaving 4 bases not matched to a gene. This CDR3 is CASSYAGGSQPQHF. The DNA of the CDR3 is TGTGCCAGCAGTTATGCAGGGGGCAGTCAGCCCCAGCATTTT.